These T cell receptor beta chains were read from a single sample in a study of blood T cell repertoires in COVID-19. Sequenced by immunoSEQ multiplex PCR; TCRdb stores in-frame clones only, minus some. Among tens of thousands of clones listed, about four fifths were seen once. Material: peripheral blood. These receptors all stem from a woman between 70 and 85 years old with acute or convalescent COVID-19. CDR3s include the opening cysteine and the closing phenylalanine or tryptophan. A D gene is named only where the DNA matches it firmly. Clone size is shown for a subset of rows, as once, few, many or a class of expanded clone.

TRBJ2-2 once TRBV29-1 TRBD1 CSVRRPGQGANTGELFF TGCAGCGTCCGTCGTCCCGGACAGGGAGCGAACACCGGGGAGCTGTTTTTT
TRBJ1-2 - TRBV11-3 - CASSLGTVRGYTF TGTGCCAGCAGCTTAGGAACCGTGAGGGGCTACACCTTC
TRBJ1-1 - TRBV30 - CAWSVQGRGPTEAFF TGTGCCTGGAGTGTACAGGGCAGGGGACCCACTGAAGCTTTCTTT
TRBJ1-4 - TRBV5-1 TRBD1 CASTGGAEAATNEKLFF TGCGCCAGTACAGGGGGCGCTGAGGCAGCAACTAATGAAAAACTGTTTTTT
TRBJ2-7 - TRBV7-6 TRBD1 CASSKLTGTESYEQYF TGTGCCAGCAGCAAATTAACCGGGACAGAATCCTACGAGCAGTACTTC
TRBJ2-3 few TRBV4-2 TRBD1 CASSQDRTGATDTQYF TGTGCCAGCAGCCAAGATAGGACAGGGGCCACAGATACGCAGTATTTT
TRBJ1-5 - TRBV9 - CASSVGQINQPQHF TGTGCCAGCAGCGTCGGACAGATCAATCAGCCCCAGCATTTT
TRBJ2-7 - TRBV14 TRBD1 CASSSAGGRNYEQYF TGTGCCAGCAGTTCAGCAGGGGGCAGAAACTACGAGCAGTACTTC
TRBJ2-3 - TRBV11-2 TRBD1 CASSLDRTGSTDTQYF TGTGCCAGCAGCTTAGATCGGACAGGGAGTACAGATACGCAGTATTTT
TRBJ1-2 - TRBV10-3 - CAITLGEAYGYTF TGTGCCATTACCCTAGGGGAGGCCTATGGCTACACCTTC
TRBJ1-1 - TRBV5-1 - CASSSTRGGNTEAFF TGCGCCAGCAGCAGTACCAGGGGTGGGAACACTGAAGCTTTCTTT
TRBJ2-1 - TRBV3-1/TRBV3-2 - CASSQVGGGSYNEQFF TGTGCCAGCAGCCAAGTGGGGGGAGGTTCCTACAATGAGCAGTTCTTC
TRBJ1-5 - TRBV4-1 TRBD1 CASSGGQGNQPQHF TGCGCCAGCAGCGGTGGACAGGGTAATCAGCCCCAGCATTTT
TRBJ2-2 - TRBV9 TRBD2 CASSVGSAGELFGELFF TGTGCCAGCAGCGTAGGAAGCGCGGGAGAGTTGTTCGGGGAGCTGTTTTTT
TRBJ2-1 - TRBV12-3/TRBV12-4 - CASSDVDEQFF TGTGCCAGCAGTGATGTAGATGAGCAGTTCTTC
TRBJ2-4 - TRBV3-1/TRBV3-2 - CASSPYGEDIQYF TGTGCCAGCAGCCCCTACGGGGAGGACATTCAGTACTTC
TRBJ1-4 once TRBV5-1 TRBD1 CASSTGQGITTNEKLFF TGCGCCAGCAGCACCGGACAGGGTATAACAACTAATGAAAAACTGTTTTTT
TRBJ1-1 once TRBV2 - CASSERQWNTEAFF TGTGCCAGCAGTGAGCGACAGTGGAACACTGAAGCTTTCTTT
TRBJ1-5 - TRBV11-2 - CASSLDFGQPQHF TGTGCCAGCAGCTTAGATTTCGGGCAGCCCCAGCATTTT
TRBJ1-4 - TRBV7-3 - CASSLAGGSNEKLFF TGTGCCAGCAGTCTTGCGGGTGGTTCTAATGAAAAACTGTTTTTT
TRBJ2-1 - TRBV6-6 TRBD2 CASSPSGASYNEQFF TGTGCCAGCAGTCCTAGCGGGGCTTCCTACAATGAGCAGTTCTTC
TRBJ2-1 - TRBV11-3 - CASSLGQEQFF TGTGCCAGCAGCTTAGGTCAGGAGCAGTTCTTC
TRBJ1-3 - TRBV28 - CASTNNPGTSGNTIYF TGTGCCAGCACCAACAACCCAGGGACTTCTGGAAACACCATATATTTT
TRBJ1-3 - TRBV7-6 - CASSLWASSGNTIYF TGTGCCAGCAGCTTATGGGCGAGCTCTGGAAACACCATATATTTT